A selection of T cell receptor beta chains follows, all from one sample in a study of blood T cells in healthy people across ages. TCRdb re-called the 5' RACE reads with MiXCR, one entry per CDR3 protein. This sample has about 1 million distinct CDR3 sequences, with 40% to 50% found just once. The sample taken for sequencing was blood. The receptors stem from a woman aged 55-69 years in good health. Each CDR3 is given with its conserved first and last residue.

J,V,CDR3
TRBJ2-1,TRBV5-6,CASSLRSGGSTYNEQFF
TRBJ2-7,TRBV3-1,CASSQEAGMSYEQYF
TRBJ2-3,TRBV27,CASTNGRLDTQYF
TRBJ1-6,TRBV27,CASSPNRGLTDSPLHF
TRBJ2-5,TRBV11-2,CASSPTRGGPPEERETQYF
TRBJ2-7,TRBV10-1,CASSELAGYSYEQYF
TRBJ1-5,TRBV7-2,CASSFGYRAQPQHF
TRBJ2-5,TRBV12-3/TRBV12-4,CASSFGLAGGPHGQYF
TRBJ2-7,TRBV2,CASSARLVDEQYF
TRBJ2-1,TRBV7-9,CASSSPRVGAERFF
TRBJ1-2,TRBV29-1,CSVLGQLGDGYTF
TRBJ2-1,TRBV29-1,CSVGGAEQFF
TRBJ2-3,TRBV15,CATSRDFGSYADTQYF
TRBJ2-3,TRBV9,CAAAQREPLYTDTQYF
TRBJ2-5,TRBV20-1,CSARSRGTGTRGETQYF
TRBJ2-5,TRBV20-1,CSASMLLGETQYF
TRBJ1-6,TRBV11-2,CASSLIRDRGLLHF
NA,TRBV7-9,CASSLRTDIYEQYF
TRBJ2-7,TRBV3-1,CASSPRDREYEQYF
TRBJ2-7,TRBV10-3,CAIMGRDNNYEQYF
TRBJ2-5,TRBV14,CASSRSVQETQYF
TRBJ2-3,TRBV12-3/TRBV12-4,CASSLRGPPAQYF
TRBJ1-4,TRBV30,CAWSAGGGPEKLFF
TRBJ2-5,TRBV20-1,CSASRTNGETQYF
TRBJ2-1,TRBV20-1,CSASRRGGGLNEQFF
TRBJ2-7,TRBV4-1,CASSPRDGQNTQYF
TRBJ2-2,TRBV24-1,CATSVPGAGELFF
TRBJ2-1,TRBV11-2,CASSLIGRRWDEQFF
TRBJ2-5,TRBV28,CASSLLSAGVRETQYF
TRBJ2-1,TRBV12-3/TRBV12-4,CASSLKRDRNNEQFF
TRBJ2-3,TRBV18,CASSPPTSGIADTQYF
TRBJ2-5,TRBV3-1,CASSQGACPEYF